This paragraph reports one T cell receptor (beta chain). Its antigen is unknown. Little can be read into the size of this beta chain, an off-target read in a library designed for alpha chains. Cells sorted as Tregs were CD4+, CD25+ and CD127-/low. Study-level results: Tumor Tregs overlapped most with tumor, then blood, naive CD4+ cells.

Semi-nested PCR with Nested Universal Primer A followed constant-region reverse priming of full-length variable regions. One entry per CDR3 protein results from TCRdb running MiXCR on the 5' RACE reads. This sample's clone table lists 60 to 70 distinct CDR3 sequences. The CDR3 consists of 15 residues. Germline trimming cut 2 bases from V and 6 bases from J; bases unmatched to any gene: 10. Germline loops: CDR1 DFQATT, CDR2 SNEGSKA (reference sequence). The sequence was collected from a female donor with breast cancer. What was sequenced was tumor-infiltrating Tregs sorted from the breast tumor. This sequence joins TRBV20-1 and TRBJ2-3; 8 bases fit TRBD2. CDR3 nucleotide sequence: TGCAGTGCTAGATTGCTAGCGGGCAAAAACGATACGCAGTATTTT. This codes for CSARLLAGKNDTQYF.